This TCR beta chain derives from a study of blood T cells in healthy people across ages. Study summary: Template switching picked up about one barcoded beta molecule for each two T cells.

Study observations and caveats: PBMCs that were unsorted prevented a conclusive naive versus antigen-experienced comparison. Diversity estimated from one million T cells was considered an underestimate.

Trimming at V came to 5 bases and at J to 3 bases, leaving 18 bases not matched to a gene. The CDR3 length is 18 residues. The germline gives CDR1 MNHNS, CDR2 SASEGT. Comments on this clonotype: The antigen is unknown.

The authors ran a second PCR of roughly 7 to 11 cycles using a sample-barcoded 5' primer and a J-beta primer mix. Sequencing of every sample gave 3 million or more CDR3-containing paired-end reads. TCRdb used MiXCR to reprocess the 5' RACE reads, holding one entry per CDR3 protein. The table has hundreds of thousands of distinct CDR3 sequences, approximately 48% seen once; the top ten hold around 18%. The chain couples TRBV6-1 to TRBJ2-7, with 8 bases matching TRBD2. The sample was blood. The TCR sequence derives from a man between 60 and 75 years old in good health. This chain's CDR3 is CASSPIPIAGSEIYEQYF. CDR3 coding DNA: TGTGCCAGCAGTCCGATACCTATAGCGGGGTCCGAAATCTACGAGCAGTACTTC.